The source of this T cell receptor beta chain is a study of blood T cell repertoires in COVID-19. Study information: The analysed material was cDNA or gDNA that came from T cells, B-cell-depleted T cells, or PBMCs.

From germline, CDR1 is SGHRS and CDR2 YFSETQ. The ends were cut back, 0 bases at V and 5 bases at J, with 12 bases in the middle. CDR3 length: 14 amino acids. Participants spanned ages about 18 to 95 years and resided in 20 to 30 US areas. Original data processing: Reference gene primer amplification gave estimated nucleated cell counts. The method was immunoSEQ multiplex PCR; TCRdb's version includes in-frame clones alone and lacks a portion of them. V, J and clone size reflect that table, while D and trimming were determined from the DNA. The sample lists approximately 250,000 clones, 85% to 90% occurring once.

This TCR was sampled from a woman in her thirties with acute COVID-19. The genes are TRBV5-1 and TRBJ2-7; a weak D match, TRBD2 (5 bases). The sequencing input was PBMCs or T cells enriched from blood (not recorded which). CDR3 sequence (DNA): TGCGCCAGCAGCTTGGTGGGCCGGGATAACGAGCAGTACTTC. Its protein product is CASSLVGRDNEQYF.